The following is a T cell receptor (beta chain) sequence with its context. Its antigen is not identified. Assay used: immunoSEQ multiplex PCR; TCRdb lists only in-frame clones, some missing. The sample has 200,000 or so clones, around 83% seen once. The sample is drawn from a study of cytomegalovirus exposure and HLA in healthy donors. This CDR3 contains 14 residues. Unmatched junction bases numbered 7, after V lost 4 bases and J lost 8 bases. The V gene's germline CDR1 is GTSNPN and CDR2 SVGIG (reference sequence). Overall study results and limits: Testing in vitro showed a few CMV-associated chains specific for CMV antigens. The tendency of first-cohort TCR clusters to co-occur in the roughly 130 validation repertoires was the finding of a later analysis. The study listed approximately 160 cytomegalovirus-associated TCR beta chains.

This TCR derives from a woman aged 25 to 39 in good health and CMV-seropositive. The specimen was PBMCs. This chain links TRBV30 with TRBJ2-3; TRBD2 matches at 12 bases. The CDR3 DNA is TGTGCCTGGACCGAGACTAGCGGGAGTGGTACGCAGTATTTT. This encodes CAWTETSGSGTQYF.